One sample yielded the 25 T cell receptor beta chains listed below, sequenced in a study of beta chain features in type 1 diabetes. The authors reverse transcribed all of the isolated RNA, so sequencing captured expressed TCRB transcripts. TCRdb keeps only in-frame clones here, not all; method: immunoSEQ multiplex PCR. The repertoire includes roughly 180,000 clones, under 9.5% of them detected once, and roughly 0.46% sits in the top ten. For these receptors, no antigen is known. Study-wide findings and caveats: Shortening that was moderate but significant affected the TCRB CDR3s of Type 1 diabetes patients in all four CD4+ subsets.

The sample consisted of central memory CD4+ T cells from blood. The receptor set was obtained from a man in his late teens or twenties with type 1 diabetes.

CDR3 sequence reads: CSADREGAFF. The CDR3 DNA is TGCAGTGCTGACAGGGAAGGAGCTTTCTTT. The rearrangement joins TRBV20-1 to TRBJ1-1; 7 positions agree with TRBD1. Germline V CDR1 and CDR2: DFQATT, SNEGSKA (reference sequence). CDR3 length: 10 amino acids. Unmatched junction bases numbered 4, after V lost 5 bases and J lost 10 bases.

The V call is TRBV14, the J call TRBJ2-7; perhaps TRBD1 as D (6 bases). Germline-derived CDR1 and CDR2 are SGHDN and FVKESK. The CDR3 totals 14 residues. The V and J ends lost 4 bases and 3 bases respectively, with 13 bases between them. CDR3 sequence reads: CASSPGTLRYEQYF. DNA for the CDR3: TGTGCCAGCAGCCCAGGGACATTGCGCTACGAGCAGTACTTC.

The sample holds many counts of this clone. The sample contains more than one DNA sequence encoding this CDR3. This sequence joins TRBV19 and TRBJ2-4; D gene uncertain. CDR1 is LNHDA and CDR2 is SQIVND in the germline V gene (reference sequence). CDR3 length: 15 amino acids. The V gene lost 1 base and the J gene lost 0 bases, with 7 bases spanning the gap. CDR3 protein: CASSIVRVAKNIQYF. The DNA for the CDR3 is TGTGCCAGTAGTATAGTCCGCGTAGCCAAAAACATTCAGTACTTC.

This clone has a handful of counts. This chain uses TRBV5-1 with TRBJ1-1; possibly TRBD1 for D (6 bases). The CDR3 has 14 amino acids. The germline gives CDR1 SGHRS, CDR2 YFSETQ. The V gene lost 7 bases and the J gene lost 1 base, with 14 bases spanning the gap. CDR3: CASLPDRPNTEAFF. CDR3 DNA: TGCGCCAGCTTGCCAGACAGGCCGAACACTGAAGCTTTCTTT.

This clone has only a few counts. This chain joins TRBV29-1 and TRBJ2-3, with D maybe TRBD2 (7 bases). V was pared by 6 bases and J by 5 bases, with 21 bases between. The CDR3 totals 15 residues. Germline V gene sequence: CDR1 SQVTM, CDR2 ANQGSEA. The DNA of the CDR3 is TGCAGCGTCGTCCCTACCGGGGGGCCTGGAGATACGCAGTATTTT. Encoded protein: CSVVPTGGPGDTQYF.

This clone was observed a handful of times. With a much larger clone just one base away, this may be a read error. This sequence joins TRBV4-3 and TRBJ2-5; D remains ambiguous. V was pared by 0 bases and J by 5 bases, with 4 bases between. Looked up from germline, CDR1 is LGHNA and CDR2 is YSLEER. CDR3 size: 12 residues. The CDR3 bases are TGCGCCAGCAGCCAAGATCGGGAGACCCAGTACTTC. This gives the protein CASSQDRETQYF.

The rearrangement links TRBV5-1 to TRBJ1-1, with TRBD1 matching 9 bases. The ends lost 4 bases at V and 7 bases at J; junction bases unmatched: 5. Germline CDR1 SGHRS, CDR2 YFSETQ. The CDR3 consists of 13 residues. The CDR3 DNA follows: TGCGCCAGCAGCATACAGGGGGCTGGTGAAGCTTTCTTT. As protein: CASSIQGAGEAFF.

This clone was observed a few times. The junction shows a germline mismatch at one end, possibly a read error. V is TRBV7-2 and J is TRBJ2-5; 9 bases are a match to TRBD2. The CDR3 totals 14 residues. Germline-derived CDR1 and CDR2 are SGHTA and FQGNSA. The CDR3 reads CASSLAGTQETQYF. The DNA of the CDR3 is TGTGCCAGCAGCCTAGCGGGGACTCAAGAGACCCAGTACTTC.

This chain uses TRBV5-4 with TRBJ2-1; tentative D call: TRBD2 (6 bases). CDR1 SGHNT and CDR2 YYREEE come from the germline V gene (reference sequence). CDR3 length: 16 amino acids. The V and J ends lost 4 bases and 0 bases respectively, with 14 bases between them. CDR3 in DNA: TGTGCCAGCAGCAGAGCACGGGGGAGCTCCTACAATGAGCAGTTCTTC. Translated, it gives CASSRARGSSYNEQFF.

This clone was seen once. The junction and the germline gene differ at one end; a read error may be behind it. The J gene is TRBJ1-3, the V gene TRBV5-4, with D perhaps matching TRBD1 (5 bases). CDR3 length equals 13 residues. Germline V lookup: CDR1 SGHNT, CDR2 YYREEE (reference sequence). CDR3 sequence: CASSLGGGSTIYF. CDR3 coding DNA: TGTGCCAGCAGCTTGGGCGGGGGAAGCACCATATATTTT.

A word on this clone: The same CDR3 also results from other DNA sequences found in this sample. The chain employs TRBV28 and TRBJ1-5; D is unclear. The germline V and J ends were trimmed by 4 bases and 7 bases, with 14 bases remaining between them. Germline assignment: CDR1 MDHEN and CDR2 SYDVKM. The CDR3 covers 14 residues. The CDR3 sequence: CASSSGTGRQPQHF. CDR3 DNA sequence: TGTGCCAGCAGTTCTGGTACGGGTAGGCAGCCCCAGCATTTT. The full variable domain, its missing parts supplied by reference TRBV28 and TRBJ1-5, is DVKVTQSSRYLVKRTGEKVFLECVQDMDHENMFWYRQDPGLGLRLIYFSYDVKMKEKGDIPEGYSVSREKKERFSLILESASTNQTSMYLCASSSGTGRQPQHFGDGTRLSIL.

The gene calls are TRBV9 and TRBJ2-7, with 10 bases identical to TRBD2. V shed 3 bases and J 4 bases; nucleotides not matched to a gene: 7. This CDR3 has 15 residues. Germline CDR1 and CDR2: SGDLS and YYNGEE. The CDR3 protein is CASSGTSGGEYEQYF. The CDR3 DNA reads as TGTGCCAGCAGCGGGACTAGCGGAGGGGAATACGAGCAGTACTTC. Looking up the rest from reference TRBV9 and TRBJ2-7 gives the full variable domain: DSGVTQTPKHLITATGQRVTLRCSPRSGDLSVYWYQQSLDQGLQFLIQYYNGEERAKGNILERFSAQQFPDLHSELNLSSLELGDSALYFCASSGTSGGEYEQYFGPGTRLTVT.

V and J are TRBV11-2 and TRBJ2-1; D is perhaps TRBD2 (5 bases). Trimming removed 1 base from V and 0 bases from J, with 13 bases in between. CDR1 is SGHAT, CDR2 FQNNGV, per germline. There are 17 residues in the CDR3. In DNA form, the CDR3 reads TGTGCCAGCAGCTTAGGCGTTCTAGCTTACTCCTACAATGAGCAGTTCTTC. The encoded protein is CASSLGVLAYSYNEQFF.

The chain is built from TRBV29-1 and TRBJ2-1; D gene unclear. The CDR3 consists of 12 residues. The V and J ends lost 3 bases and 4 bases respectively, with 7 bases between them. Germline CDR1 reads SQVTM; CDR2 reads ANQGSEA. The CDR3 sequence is CSVDSSYNEQFF. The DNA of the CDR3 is TGCAGCGTTGACTCCAGTTACAATGAGCAGTTCTTC.

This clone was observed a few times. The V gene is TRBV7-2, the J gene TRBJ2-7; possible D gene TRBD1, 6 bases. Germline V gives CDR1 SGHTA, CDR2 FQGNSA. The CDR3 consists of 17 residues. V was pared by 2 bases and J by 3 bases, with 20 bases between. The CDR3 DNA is TGTGCCAGCAGCTTAAAGACTACAGGGATAAGTCTCTACGAGCAGTACTTC. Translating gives CASSLKTTGISLYEQYF.

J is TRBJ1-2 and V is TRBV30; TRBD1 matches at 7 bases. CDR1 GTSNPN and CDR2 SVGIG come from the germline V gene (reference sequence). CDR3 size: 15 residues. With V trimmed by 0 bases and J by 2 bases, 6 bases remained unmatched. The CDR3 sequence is CAWSVRQGGNYGYTF. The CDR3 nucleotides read TGTGCCTGGAGTGTACGGCAGGGGGGAAACTATGGCTACACCTTC. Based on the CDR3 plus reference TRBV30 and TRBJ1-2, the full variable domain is SQTIHQWPATLVQPVGSPLSLECTVEGTSNPNLYWYRQAAGRGLQLLFYSVGIGQISSEVPQNLSASRPQDRQFILSSKKLLLSDSGFYLCAWSVRQGGNYGYTFGSGTRLTVV.

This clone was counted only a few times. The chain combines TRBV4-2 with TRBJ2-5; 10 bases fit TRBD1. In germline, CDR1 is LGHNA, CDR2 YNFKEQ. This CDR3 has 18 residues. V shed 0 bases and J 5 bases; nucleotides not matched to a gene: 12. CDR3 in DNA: TGTGCCAGCAGCCAAGACCACCGCGGACAGGGGGGGTGGGAGACCCAGTACTTC. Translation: CASSQDHRGQGGWETQYF.

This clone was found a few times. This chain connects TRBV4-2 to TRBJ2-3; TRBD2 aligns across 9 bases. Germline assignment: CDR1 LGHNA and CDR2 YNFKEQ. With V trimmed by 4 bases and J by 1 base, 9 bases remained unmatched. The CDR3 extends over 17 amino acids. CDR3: CASSPLLAGGGTDTQYF. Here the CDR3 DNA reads TGTGCCAGCAGCCCCCTTTTGGCGGGAGGGGGCACAGATACGCAGTATTTT.

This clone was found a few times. This CDR3 reads CASSQDQAGASYNEQFF. The DNA for the CDR3 is TGTGCCAGCAGCCAAGATCAAGCGGGAGCGTCCTACAATGAGCAGTTCTTC. This chain joins TRBV4-2 and TRBJ2-1; TRBD2 matches 8 bases. Looked up from germline, CDR1 is LGHNA and CDR2 is YNFKEQ. V gave up 0 bases and J gave up 1 base; unmatched junction bases: 5. This CDR3 comprises 17 residues.

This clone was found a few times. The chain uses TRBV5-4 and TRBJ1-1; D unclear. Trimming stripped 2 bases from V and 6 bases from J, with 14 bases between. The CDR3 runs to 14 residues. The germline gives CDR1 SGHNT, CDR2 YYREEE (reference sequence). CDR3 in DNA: TGTGCCAGCAGCTTAGTTGCGGGATCTGCTGAAGCTTTCTTT. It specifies CASSLVAGSAEAFF.

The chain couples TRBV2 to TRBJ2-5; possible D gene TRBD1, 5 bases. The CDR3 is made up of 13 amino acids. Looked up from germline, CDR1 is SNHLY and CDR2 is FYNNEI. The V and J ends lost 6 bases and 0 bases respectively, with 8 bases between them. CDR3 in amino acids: CASRDTNQETQYF. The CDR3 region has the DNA TGTGCCAGCAGGGACACAAACCAAGAGACCCAGTACTTC.

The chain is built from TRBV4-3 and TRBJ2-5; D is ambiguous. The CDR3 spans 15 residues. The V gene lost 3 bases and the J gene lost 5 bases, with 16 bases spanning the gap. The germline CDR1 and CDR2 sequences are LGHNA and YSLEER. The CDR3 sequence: CASSQWVTTPETQYF. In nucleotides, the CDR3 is TGCGCCAGCAGCCAGTGGGTGACAACTCCGGAGACCCAGTACTTC.

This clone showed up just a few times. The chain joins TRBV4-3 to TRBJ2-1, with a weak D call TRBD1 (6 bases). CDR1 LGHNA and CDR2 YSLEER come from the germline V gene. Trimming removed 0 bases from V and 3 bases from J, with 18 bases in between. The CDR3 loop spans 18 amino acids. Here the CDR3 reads CASSQDRGHGQYYNEQFF. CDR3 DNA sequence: TGCGCCAGCAGCCAAGATAGGGGTCACGGACAGTACTACAATGAGCAGTTCTTC.

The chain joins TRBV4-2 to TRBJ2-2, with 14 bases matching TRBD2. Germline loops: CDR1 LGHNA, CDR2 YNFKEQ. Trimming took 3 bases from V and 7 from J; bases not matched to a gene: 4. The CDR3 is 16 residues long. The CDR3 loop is CASSQSTSGRGGELFF. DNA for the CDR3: TGTGCCAGCAGCCAGTCGACTAGCGGGAGGGGCGGGGAGCTGTTTTTT.

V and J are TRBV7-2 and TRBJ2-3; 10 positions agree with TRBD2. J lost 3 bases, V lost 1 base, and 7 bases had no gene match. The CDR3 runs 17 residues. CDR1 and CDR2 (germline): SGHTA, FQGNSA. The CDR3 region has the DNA TGTGCCAGCAGCTTAGGTTTAAGCGGGGGGGCAACAGATACGCAGTATTTT. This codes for CASSLGLSGGATDTQYF. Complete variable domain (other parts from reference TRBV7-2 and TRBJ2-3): GAGVSQSPSNKVTEKGKDVELRCDPISGHTALYWYRQSLGQGLEFLIYFQGNSAPDKSGLPSDRFSAERTGGSVSTLTIQRTQQEDSAVYLCASSLGLSGGATDTQYFGPGTRLTVL.